The table lists the clone carrying this T cell receptor (beta chain) with a few counts. The sample is drawn from a study of response to subunit inactivated influenza vaccine. TCRdb itself ran the RT-PCR reads through MiXCR, one entry per CDR3 protein. The data contain about 190,000 distinct CDR3 sequences, over 13% of them seen just once; the ten biggest clones take up roughly 25%. The CDR3 covers 15 residues. Germline lookup yields CDR1 ENHRY and CDR2 SYGVKD. V lost 3 bases and J 5 bases, leaving 15 bases between the germline ends. The sample in question was CD8+ T cells sorted from PBMCs, obtained less than 6 days after vaccination. The clonotype comes from a man in his fifties or sixties who received an inactivated influenza vaccine. V usage is TRBV10-3 and J usage is TRBJ2-3, with a weak D call TRBD1 (6 bases). Here the CDR3 reads CAISDLDSGGDTQYF. The CDR3 coding sequence is TGTGCCATCAGTGATTTGGACAGCGGAGGAGATACGCAGTATTTT.